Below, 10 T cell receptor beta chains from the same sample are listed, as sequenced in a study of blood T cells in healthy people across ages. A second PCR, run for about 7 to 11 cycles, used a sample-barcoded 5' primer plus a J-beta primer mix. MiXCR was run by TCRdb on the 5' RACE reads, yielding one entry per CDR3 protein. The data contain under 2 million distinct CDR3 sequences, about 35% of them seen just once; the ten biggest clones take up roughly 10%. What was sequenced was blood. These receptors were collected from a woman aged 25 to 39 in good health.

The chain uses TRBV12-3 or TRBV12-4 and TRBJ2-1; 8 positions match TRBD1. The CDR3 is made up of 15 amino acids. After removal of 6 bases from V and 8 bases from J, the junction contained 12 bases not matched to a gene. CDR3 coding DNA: TGTGCCAGCAGCATCGGACAGGGATTTTTGGATGAGCAGTTCTTC. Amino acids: CASSIGQGFLDEQFF.

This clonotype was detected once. CDR3 coding DNA: TGTGCCAGCAGTGAATTCTACAGACAGGGCGATGAGCAGTTCTTC. This gives the protein CASSEFYRQGDEQFF. This chain connects TRBV6-1 to TRBJ2-1; 7 bases are a match to TRBD1. Germline V CDR1 and CDR2: MNHNS, SASEGT. V was pared by 2 bases and J by 8 bases, with 9 bases of the junction left unmatched. The CDR3 consists of 15 residues.

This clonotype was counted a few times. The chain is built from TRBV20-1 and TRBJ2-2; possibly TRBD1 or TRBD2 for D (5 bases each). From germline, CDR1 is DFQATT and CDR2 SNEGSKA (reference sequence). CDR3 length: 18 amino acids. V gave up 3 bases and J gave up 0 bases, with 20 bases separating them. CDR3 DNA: TGCAGTGCTAGTAGGGACCCACTAGGCCCCGCGAACACCGGGGAGCTGTTTTTT. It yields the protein CSASRDPLGPANTGELFF.

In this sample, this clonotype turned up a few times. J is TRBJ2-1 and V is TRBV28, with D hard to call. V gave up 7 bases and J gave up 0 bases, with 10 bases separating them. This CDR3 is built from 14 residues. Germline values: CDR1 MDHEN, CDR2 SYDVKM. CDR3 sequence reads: CASTWRSSYNEQFF. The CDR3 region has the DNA TGTGCCAGCACCTGGCGGAGCTCCTACAATGAGCAGTTCTTC.

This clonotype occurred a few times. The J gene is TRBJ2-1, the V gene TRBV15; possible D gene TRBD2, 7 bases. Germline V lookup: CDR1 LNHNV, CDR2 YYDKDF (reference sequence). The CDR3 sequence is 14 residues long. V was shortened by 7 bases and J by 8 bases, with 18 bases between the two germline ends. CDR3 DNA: TGTGCCACCAAGGGGGGGGAGAACCGGGATGAGCAGTTCTTC. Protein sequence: CATKGGENRDEQFF.

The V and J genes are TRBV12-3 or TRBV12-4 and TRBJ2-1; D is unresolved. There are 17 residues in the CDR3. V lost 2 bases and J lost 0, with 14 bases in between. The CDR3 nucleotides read TGTGCCAGCAGTTTAATTCTTAGTGATAGCTCCTACAATGAGCAGTTCTTC. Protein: CASSLILSDSSYNEQFF.

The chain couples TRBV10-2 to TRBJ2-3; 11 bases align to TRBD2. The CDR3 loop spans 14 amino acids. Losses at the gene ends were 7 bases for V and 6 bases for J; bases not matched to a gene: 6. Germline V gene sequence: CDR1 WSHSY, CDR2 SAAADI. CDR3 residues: CASKLAGVLDTQYF. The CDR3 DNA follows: TGCGCCAGCAAACTAGCGGGAGTCCTGGATACGCAGTATTTT.

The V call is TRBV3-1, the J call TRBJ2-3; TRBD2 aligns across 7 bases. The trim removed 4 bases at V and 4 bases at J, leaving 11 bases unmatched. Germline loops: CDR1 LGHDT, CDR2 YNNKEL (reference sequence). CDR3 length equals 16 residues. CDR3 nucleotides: TGTGCCAGCAGCCGTTTTACGGGAGGAACGGCAGATACGCAGTATTTT. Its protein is CASSRFTGGTADTQYF.

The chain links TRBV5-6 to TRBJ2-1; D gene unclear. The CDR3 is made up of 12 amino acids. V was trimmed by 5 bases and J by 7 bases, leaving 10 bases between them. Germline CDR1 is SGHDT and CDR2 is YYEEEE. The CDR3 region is CASSMSGNEQFF. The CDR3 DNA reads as TGTGCCAGCAGTATGTCCGGGAATGAGCAGTTCTTC.

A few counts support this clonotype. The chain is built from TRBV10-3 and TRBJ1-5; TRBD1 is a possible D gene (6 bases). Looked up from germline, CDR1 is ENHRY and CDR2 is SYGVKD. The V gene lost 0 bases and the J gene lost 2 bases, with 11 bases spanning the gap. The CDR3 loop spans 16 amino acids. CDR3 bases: TGTGCCATCAGTGAGTCTCAGGGGTCAGGCAATCAGCCCCAGCATTTT. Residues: CAISESQGSGNQPQHF.